The 2 T cell receptor beta chains listed next were all sequenced from one sample in a study of blood T cell repertoires in COVID-19. Clones were sequenced by immunoSEQ multiplex PCR, and TCRdb holds only the in-frame ones, with some missing. The data hold about 230,000 clones, with 80% to 90% observed a single time. The sequencing sample was made of peripheral blood. These receptor sequences come from a woman aged 80 or over with active or convalescent COVID-19.

This clone was found once. The rearrangement joins TRBV5-4 to TRBJ2-3; 12 bases are a match to TRBD2. The J segment lost 5 bases and the V segment lost 1 base, leaving 5 bases of the junction unmatched. In germline, CDR1 is SGHNT, CDR2 YYREEE (reference sequence). The CDR3 has 16 residues. Written as DNA, the CDR3 is TGTGCCAGCAGCTTGCAGACTAGCGGGAGTCAAGATACGCAGTATTTT. It codes for CASSLQTSGSQDTQYF.

This rearrangement joins TRBV15 to TRBJ2-1; D may be TRBD2 (6 bases). Germline CDR1 LNHNV, CDR2 YYDKDF (reference sequence). The CDR3 extends over 15 amino acids. V dropped 5 bases and J dropped 9 bases, with 20 bases sitting between them. CDR3 sequence reads: CATSPRRGTSSEQFF. CDR3 DNA: TGTGCCACCAGCCCCCGTCGGGGGACCTCGAGTGAGCAGTTCTTC.